This T cell receptor (beta chain) was captured by sequencing in a study of radiotherapy plus CTLA-4 blockade in lung cancer. Study conclusions and caveats: The authors reported that early blood T cell clone dynamics, with interferon-beta, best predicted response. Blood-borne expansion of tumor-derived TCR clones followed radiotherapy plus ipilimumab.

The CDR3 has 14 residues. V shed 0 bases and J shed 6 bases, with 12 bases lying between them. The germline CDR1 and CDR2 sequences are LGHNA and YSLEER. Focal radiation plus CTLA-4 blockade with ipilimumab was given to patients with chemo-refractory metastatic non-small-cell lung cancer. As regards this clone: The antigen is undetermined.

TCRdb's table, derived via immunoSEQ multiplex PCR, lists solely in-frame clones and lacks some. In the table there are fewer than 50,000 clones, 65% to 90% of which are singletons. V usage is TRBV4-3 and J usage is TRBJ2-7; D gene unclear. The sample consisted of peripheral blood, taken from a patient treated with radiotherapy plus ipilimumab. The sequence was collected from a human donor with non-small cell lung cancer whose response to radiotherapy plus ipilimumab could not be evaluated. The CDR3 loop reads CASSQDPLNGEQYF. CDR3 DNA sequence: TGCGCCAGCAGCCAAGATCCCCTGAACGGCGAGCAGTACTTC.